This TCR beta chain was identified during a study of cytomegalovirus exposure and HLA in healthy donors. PCR primers comprised 60 Vbeta and 13 Jbeta primers. The table came from immunoSEQ multiplex PCR; TCRdb's copy has only in-frame clones and leaves some out. The table for this sample gives 70,000 or so clones. Healthy bone marrow donors made up the donor group. Details on this clone: Its cognate antigen is unknown.

Study findings and constraints: It was taken for granted in presence/absence analyses that sequencing depth across donors was roughly uniform. Among the most significant clusters, several appeared linked to common viral pathogens in a later analysis.

This TCR was sampled from a boy younger than 18 in good health and CMV-seronegative. The material sequenced was PBMCs.

The CDR3 sequence: CASSRDRGSGYTF. For the CDR3, the DNA is TGTGCCAGCAGCCGAGACAGGGGGTCCGGCTACACCTTC. The V call is TRBV7-3, the J call TRBJ1-2; 9 bases map to TRBD1. In germline, CDR1 is SGHTA, CDR2 FQGTGA. The CDR3 runs 13 residues. V dropped 5 bases and J dropped 8; count of bases not matched to a gene: 6. Variable domain in full (rest from reference TRBV7-3 and TRBJ1-2): GAGVSQTPSNKVTEKGKYVELRCDPISGHTALYWYRQSLGQGPEFLIYFQGTGAADDSGLPNDRFFAVRPEGSVSTLKIQRTERGDSAVYLCASSRDRGSGYTFGSGTRLTVV.